The TCR beta chain under discussion was sequenced for a study of T cell responses to AZD1222 COVID-19 vaccine. Study results and limitations: Two AZD1222 doses significantly raised spike-specific TCR breadth and depth over controls.

Looked up from germline, CDR1 is SGHTA and CDR2 is FQGTGA. V lost 3 bases to trimming and J lost 4 bases; unmatched junction nucleotides: 5. This CDR3 region has 14 residues. About this clone itself: What it binds is not known.

The data were produced by immunoSEQ multiplex PCR, yet TCRdb's version contains in-frame clones alone and is incomplete. In the table there are some 130,000 clones, roughly 88% of which are singletons. V and J are TRBV7-3 and TRBJ1-1; 7 bases match TRBD1. The material sequenced was peripheral blood, taken 28 days after the second AZD1222 dose. This TCR came from an adult who received the AZD1222 COVID-19 vaccine. CDR3 in amino acids: CASSLLTGSTEAFF. The CDR3, as DNA: TGTGCCAGCAGCTTGTTGACAGGGTCCACTGAAGCTTTCTTT.